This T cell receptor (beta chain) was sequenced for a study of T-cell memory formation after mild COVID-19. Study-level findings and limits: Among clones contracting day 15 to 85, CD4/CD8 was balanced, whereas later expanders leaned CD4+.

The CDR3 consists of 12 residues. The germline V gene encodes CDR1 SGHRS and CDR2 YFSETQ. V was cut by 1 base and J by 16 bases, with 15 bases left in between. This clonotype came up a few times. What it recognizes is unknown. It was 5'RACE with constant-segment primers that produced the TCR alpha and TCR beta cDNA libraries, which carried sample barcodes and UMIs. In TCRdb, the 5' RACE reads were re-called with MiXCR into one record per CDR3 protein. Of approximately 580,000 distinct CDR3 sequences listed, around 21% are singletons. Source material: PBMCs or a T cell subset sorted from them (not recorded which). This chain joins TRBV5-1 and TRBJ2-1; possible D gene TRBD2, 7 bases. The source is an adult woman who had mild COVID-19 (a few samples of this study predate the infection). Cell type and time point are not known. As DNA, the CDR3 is TGCGCCAGCAGCTTGTGGGCGGGGGCCCCTTTCTTC. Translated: CASSLWAGAPFF.